The 26 T cell receptor beta chains presented below share a single source sample, sequenced in a study of cytomegalovirus exposure and HLA in healthy donors. This PCR relied on a set of 60 Vbeta primers and 13 Jbeta primers. Here immunoSEQ multiplex PCR was the method, and the copy in TCRdb shows in-frame clones only, minus some. This sample has around 100,000 clones, with approximately 70% found just once. The specimen was PBMCs. These receptor sequences come from a woman in her forties or fifties in good health and CMV-seronegative.

CDR3 bases: TGTGCCAGCAGCCTTGACACCCTGATCTCTGGAAACACCATATATTTT. Translation gives CASSLDTLISGNTIYF. This chain uses TRBV7-2 with TRBJ1-3; no reliable D call. The CDR3 length is 16 residues. With 5 bases removed from V and 0 bases from J, the gap between germline ends came to 14 bases. Looked up from germline, CDR1 is SGHTA and CDR2 is FQGNSA.

The chain uses TRBV6-1 and TRBJ1-2, with D unclear. Germline V gene data show CDR1 as MNHNS and CDR2 as SASEGT. The CDR3 spans 14 residues. The germline V and J ends were trimmed by 5 bases and 2 bases, with 12 bases remaining between them. The CDR3 loop is CASSMDRGNYGYTF. For the CDR3, the DNA is TGTGCCAGCAGTATGGACCGAGGGAACTATGGCTACACCTTC.

This clone was observed a single time. The chain combines TRBV28 with TRBJ1-2, with a tentative D call TRBD1 (5 bases). The germline CDR1 and CDR2 sequences are MDHEN and SYDVKM. This CDR3 has 15 residues. V lost 3 bases to trimming and J lost 7 bases, with 18 bases between them. CDR3 sequence (DNA): TGTGCCAGCAGTTTGACGATAAAGCAGGGTTTTGGCTACACCTTC. Translating it yields CASSLTIKQGFGYTF.

CDR3 coding DNA: TGTGCCATCAGTGGGCTAGGTATGGACACTGAAGCTTTCTTT. Translated: CAISGLGMDTEAFF. The rearrangement links TRBV10-3 to TRBJ1-1; no definite D call. Germline CDR1 ENHRY, CDR2 SYGVKD. This CDR3 region has 14 residues. V was cut by 4 bases and J by 3 bases, with 12 bases left in between.

This chain links TRBV18 with TRBJ2-5, with D maybe TRBD2 (6 bases). This CDR3 has 15 amino acids. Trimming removed 8 bases at V and 2 bases at J, with 18 bases between. CDR1 and CDR2 (germline): KGHSH, LQKENI. The CDR3 DNA reads TGTGCCAGCACGTTGGGGTCACGGGGGCAAGAGACCCAGTACTTC. Encoded protein: CASTLGSRGQETQYF.

V usage is TRBV18 and J usage is TRBJ2-1; 8 bases line up with TRBD1. The junction had 15 bases not matched to a gene; V was cut back by 4 bases and J by 13 bases. This CDR3 is 15 amino acids long. Per germline, CDR1 KGHSH and CDR2 LQKENI. In DNA, the CDR3 is TGTGCCAGCTCACAATCTTATGACAGGGGAGTCCCCCAGTTCTTC. This gives the protein CASSQSYDRGVPQFF.

The chain joins TRBV2 to TRBJ2-3, with TRBD2 identical over 11 bases. V shed 5 bases and J 3 bases; nucleotides not matched to a gene: 7. The germline gives CDR1 SNHLY, CDR2 FYNNEI. This CDR3 comprises 16 residues. CDR3 bases: TGTGCCAGCAGTCATAAAACTAGCGGGGGAACAGATACGCAGTATTTT. Its protein product is CASSHKTSGGTDTQYF.

The sample holds a few counts of this clone. J is TRBJ2-7 and V is TRBV27; 7 positions match TRBD1. This CDR3 has 13 amino acids. V was pared by 7 bases and J by 1 base, with 4 bases of the junction left unmatched. The germline gives CDR1 MNHEY, CDR2 SMNVEV (reference sequence). This chain's CDR3 is CASNRQGSYEQYF. Written as DNA, the CDR3 is TGTGCCAGCAACCGACAGGGTTCCTACGAGCAGTACTTC.

The chain is built from TRBV4-2 and TRBJ2-7, with 13 bases fitting TRBD2. Germline V CDR1 and CDR2: LGHNA, YNFKEQ. The V gene end was trimmed by 1 base and the J gene end by 4 bases; junction bases not matched to a gene: 10. CDR3 size: 18 residues. The CDR3 coding sequence is TGTGCCAGCAGCCAAGGAAATGGACTAGCGGGGGAGGGATACGAGCAGTACTTC. This gives the protein CASSQGNGLAGEGYEQYF.

V and J are TRBV11-2 and TRBJ2-5; no clear D. Trimming removed 4 bases from V and 2 bases from J, with 11 bases in between. The germline CDR1 and CDR2 sequences are SGHAT and FQNNGV. CDR3 length equals 14 residues. The CDR3 spells CASSSQAGQETQYF. Written as DNA, the CDR3 is TGTGCCAGCAGCTCCCAGGCCGGACAAGAGACCCAGTACTTC.

This clone was counted once. The V and J genes are TRBV6-5 and TRBJ2-7, with 7 positions matching TRBD1. This CDR3 contains 14 residues. V dropped 1 base and J dropped 0; count of bases not matched to a gene: 0. In germline, CDR1 is MNHEY, CDR2 SVGAGI. The CDR3 DNA is TGTGCCAGCAGTTACTGGGACAGCTCCTACGAGCAGTACTTC. It codes for CASSYWDSSYEQYF.

The chain joins TRBV5-7 to TRBJ2-5, with D perhaps matching TRBD1 (5 bases). TRBV5-7 is an ORF, with its function uncertain. The CDR3 length is 13 residues. Trimming cost V 0 bases and J 4 bases, with 7 bases left between them. CDR3: CASSLAGAETQYF. CDR3 nucleotide sequence: TGTGCCAGCAGCTTGGCTGGGGCAGAGACCCAGTACTTC.

This clone was picked up a small number of times. The V and J genes are TRBV19 and TRBJ2-5, with 16 bases lining up with TRBD2. Germline CDR1 is LNHDA and CDR2 is SQIVND (reference sequence). V shed 5 bases and J 4 bases; nucleotides not matched to a gene: 10. The CDR3 extends over 18 amino acids. CDR3 region: CASSDPGLAGGPLETQYF. The CDR3 DNA reads as TGTGCCAGTAGTGACCCGGGACTAGCGGGGGGGCCATTAGAGACCCAGTACTTC. Full variable domain (remainder filled in from reference TRBV19 and TRBJ2-5): DGGITQSPKYLFRKEGQNVTLSCEQNLNHDAMYWYRQDPGQGLRLIYYSQIVNDFQKGDIAEGYSVSREKKESFPLTVTSAQKNPTAFYLCASSDPGLAGGPLETQYFGPGTRLLVL.

The rearrangement joins TRBV18 to TRBJ2-3; 8 bases map to TRBD2. This CDR3 region has 15 residues. J lost 3 bases, V lost 0 bases, and 2 bases had no gene match. Germline values: CDR1 KGHSH, CDR2 LQKENI. The DNA for the CDR3 is TGTGCCAGCTCACCACCGGGACTAGTGACAGATACGCAGTATTTT. Translated: CASSPPGLVTDTQYF.

This rearrangement joins TRBV4-3 to TRBJ1-1; D might be TRBD1 (6 bases). CDR1 and CDR2 from the germline V gene are LGHNA and YSLEER. V lost 3 bases and J lost 1, with 12 bases in between. The CDR3 is 15 amino acids. The CDR3 DNA reads as TGCGCCAGCAGCCAGAGGACAGAGGCGAACACTGAAGCTTTCTTT. This codes for CASSQRTEANTEAFF.

V usage is TRBV4-2 and J usage is TRBJ2-3; the match to TRBD2 covers 7 bases. The CDR3 spans 15 residues. V shed 1 base and J 5 bases; nucleotides not matched to a gene: 6. Germline loops: CDR1 LGHNA, CDR2 YNFKEQ. The CDR3: CASSQGHRGEDTQYF. The CDR3 DNA reads TGTGCCAGCAGCCAAGGCCACCGGGGGGAAGATACGCAGTATTTT.

A word on this clone: One junction end disagrees with the germline gene, perhaps due to a read error. The chain has TRBV30 and TRBJ1-1; weak D call: TRBD1 (6 bases). This CDR3 has 13 residues. Germline CDR1 and CDR2: GTSNPN and SVGIG (reference sequence). The CDR3 spells CARSVQGNTEAFF. The DNA for the CDR3 is TGTGCCCGGAGCGTACAGGGGAACACTGAAGCTTTCTTT.

This clone was seen more than once but under ten times. The chain links TRBV25-1 to TRBJ2-7, with a weak D call TRBD1 (5 bases). This CDR3 is built from 12 residues. V gave up 3 bases and J gave up 7 bases, with 10 bases separating them. Germline V CDR1 and CDR2: MGHDK, SYGVNS. The CDR3, as DNA: TGTGCCAGCAGTGATAAGGGGTATGAGCAGTACTTC. Amino acids: CASSDKGYEQYF.

This chain joins TRBV5-1 and TRBJ2-3; 8 bases are a match to TRBD1. The CDR3 consists of 16 residues. Per the germline V gene, CDR1 is SGHRS and CDR2 is YFSETQ. V shed 0 bases and J 4 bases; nucleotides not matched to a gene: 7. The CDR3 is CASSLAQGVVSDTQYF. CDR3 in DNA: TGCGCCAGCAGCTTGGCACAGGGGGTTGTGTCAGATACGCAGTATTTT.

The chain uses TRBV5-4 and TRBJ2-1; 8 bases agree with TRBD2. Germline V gives CDR1 SGHNT, CDR2 YYREEE (reference sequence). V lost 4 bases and J lost 0; bases outside the gene matches: 9. The CDR3 totals 17 residues. CDR3 DNA sequence: TGTGCCAGCAGCCTGGGAGTAGCGGGGAGCTCCTACAATGAGCAGTTCTTC. It translates to CASSLGVAGSSYNEQFF.

The table lists this clone with a few counts. This sequence joins TRBV7-2 and TRBJ2-6; no clear D gene. Germline CDR1 reads SGHTA; CDR2 reads FQGNSA. The CDR3 consists of 16 residues. V lost 3 bases to trimming and J lost 0 bases, with 9 bases between them. CDR3 nucleotides: TGTGCCAGCAGCTTGTGGCGGTCCTCTGGGGCCAACGTCCTGACTTTC. Translating gives CASSLWRSSGANVLTF.

This chain links TRBV7-9 with TRBJ1-3; 7 bases are shared with TRBD1. After removal of 6 bases from V and 6 bases from J, the junction contained 8 bases not matched to a gene. The CDR3 totals 14 residues. Per the germline V gene, CDR1 is SEHNR and CDR2 is FQNEAQ (reference sequence). The CDR3 bases are TGTGCCAGCAGAGGGACAGCAGAGGCAAACACCATATATTTT. This sequence encodes CASRGTAEANTIYF.

The chain couples TRBV7-2 to TRBJ1-5; D is perhaps TRBD1 (5 bases). The V and J ends lost 3 bases and 4 bases respectively, with 13 bases between them. Looked up from germline, CDR1 is SGHTA and CDR2 is FQGNSA. CDR3 size: 15 residues. The CDR3 sequence is CASSFVRDVNQPQHF. In DNA form, the CDR3 reads TGTGCCAGCAGCTTCGTGCGGGACGTAAATCAGCCCCAGCATTTT.

This clone occurred once. The rearrangement links TRBV4-1 to TRBJ1-5; D may be TRBD1 (5 bases). CDR1 MGHRA and CDR2 YSYEKL come from the germline V gene. The V gene lost 0 bases and the J gene lost 5 bases, with 11 bases spanning the gap. The CDR3 runs to 15 residues. CDR3 loop: CASSQDISGHQPQHF. CDR3 DNA: TGCGCCAGCAGCCAAGATATTTCAGGGCATCAGCCCCAGCATTTT.

The chain combines TRBV28 with TRBJ2-7, with 8 bases fitting TRBD2. Losses at the gene ends were 7 bases for V and 2 bases for J; bases not matched to a gene: 10. This CDR3 has 15 amino acids. Germline assignment: CDR1 MDHEN and CDR2 SYDVKM. The CDR3 spells CASISPGTSPYEQYF. The CDR3 DNA reads TGTGCCAGCATCTCCCCCGGGACTAGTCCCTACGAGCAGTACTTC.

The chain couples TRBV5-5 to TRBJ2-3; D is perhaps TRBD2 (6 bases). Germline CDR1 is SGHKS and CDR2 is YYEKEE (reference sequence). The CDR3 has 14 amino acids. The V gene lost 4 bases and the J gene lost 6 bases, with 15 bases spanning the gap. CDR3 residues: CASSHGTPQDTQYF. CDR3 nucleotides: TGTGCCAGCAGCCACGGGACTCCCCAGGATACGCAGTATTTT.